This note documents a single T cell receptor beta chain sequence. No cognate antigen has been identified for it. At one end, the junction sequence differs from germline, possibly due to a read error. From the germline V gene, CDR1 is SGHAT and CDR2 is FQNNGV. Spanning cysteine to phenylalanine, the CDR3 consists of 14 amino acids. Just CDR3 DNA is preserved here, 42 bases in frame from base 1. This sample stems from a study of identical twins (dated by TCRdb to about 2016). Concerning the study at large: TCR alpha and beta repertoires from monozygotic twins, unrelated adults of various ages and cord blood were deep-sequenced to test whether fetal clonotypes persist. To rule out contamination, the twin experiments were replicated at different times with different library preparation protocols. General findings and caveats noted by the study authors: Because the same donors could not be followed over many years, the conclusions depended on cross-sectional statistical analysis. Invariant T cells such as MAIT and iNKT could partly confound zero-insertion analyses, although diverse VJ usage argued against such confounding for most clonotypes. Abundant cord blood beta clonotypes carried fewer insertions; young adult naive repertoires showed a weaker similar trend, while memory repertoires showed none. Out-of-frame TCR alpha sharing in monozygotic twins was systematically underestimated by recombination models, whereas sharing between unrelated individuals was in agreement with the recombination models. Compared with coincidental sharing between unrelated individuals, an excess of low generation-probability sequences was observed among out-of-frame TCR alpha sequences shared between twins. A weaker excess of twin sharing was found in beta out-of-frame sequences because the signal-to-noise ratio was lowered by fewer shared sequences.

The library relied on 5' RACE. Sequencing relied on an Illumina HiSeq 2000. Template switching introduced a universal primer binding site; the final cDNA contained a unique molecular identifier, enabling accurate counting of TCR cDNA molecules. Specific primers in the conserved constant-segment region were used to synthesize first-strand cDNA for TCR alpha and beta chains. To control for contamination, each cDNA library was double barcoded with a SMART-Mk sample barcode plus Illumina barcodes. TruSeq adapter sequences along with Illumina sample barcodes were introduced in two successive PCR steps. TCR alpha and beta cDNA libraries were sequenced on the Illumina HiSeq platform with custom primers. Per the authors' processing: MiGEC processed the raw reads to extract unique molecular identifiers, while MiXCR was used to determine the CDR3 positions. For each individual, recombination models were inferred using an EM algorithm with the repgenHMM and IGoR tools. Shared clonotype analysis was performed with the tcR package in R, normalizing sharing by the product of cloneset sizes. To study raw recombination free of thymic and clonal selection effects, out-of-frame nonproductive sequences were analyzed. In-frame beta chains were kept once TCRdb had trimmed the public reads at Q25 with fastp and called clones with MiXCR. Every entry covers one CDR3 protein and lists the most common genes and DNA from its rows. It is TCRdb's table, rather than the study itself, that gives the V and J calls and clone size. This sample holds approximately 700,000 distinct CDR3 sequences; 6.1% were observed only once. The leading ten clones occupy 1.5% to 2% of the sample.

Every donor in the study was a healthy Caucasian. Three unrelated non-twin adults were also sequenced: a male aged 18 to 30, a male aged 50 to 60 and a female aged 50 to 60. Miltenyi CD45RO+ enrichment and human naive T-cell isolation kits were used to isolate memory (CD45RO+) and naive T cells from PBMC. Sample: naive T cells sorted from blood. The sample's cell subset or site, from its label and the paper: cells isolated with a human naive T-cell isolation kit. The origin of this receptor is a man between 18 and 35 years old in good health. In this chain, TRBV11-2 is recombined with TRBJ2-1; the D gene is unclear. The CDR3 region: CASSLDLFGDEQCF. Here is the DNA: TGTGCCAGCAGCTTAGATCTTTTCGGTGATGAGCAGTGCTTC.